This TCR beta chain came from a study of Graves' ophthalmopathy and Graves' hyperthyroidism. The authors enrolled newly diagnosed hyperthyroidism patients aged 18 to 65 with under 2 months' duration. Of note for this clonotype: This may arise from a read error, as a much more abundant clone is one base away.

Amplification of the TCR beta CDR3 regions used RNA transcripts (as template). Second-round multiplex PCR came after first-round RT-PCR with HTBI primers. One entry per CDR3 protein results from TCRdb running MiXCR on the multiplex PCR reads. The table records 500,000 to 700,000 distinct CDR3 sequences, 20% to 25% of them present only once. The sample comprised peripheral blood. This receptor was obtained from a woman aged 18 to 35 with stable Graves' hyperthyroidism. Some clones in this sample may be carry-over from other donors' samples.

This CDR3 is CASSQPGRVVDQYF. In DNA form, the CDR3 reads TGCGCCAGCAGCCAACCGGGACGGGTGGTCGATCAGTACTTC. The V call is TRBV4-1, the J call TRBJ2-7, with D tentatively TRBD1 or TRBD2 (5 bases each). The CDR3 consists of 14 residues. V gave up 2 bases and J gave up 10 bases, with 18 bases separating them. Germline CDR1 reads MGHRA; CDR2 reads YSYEKL.